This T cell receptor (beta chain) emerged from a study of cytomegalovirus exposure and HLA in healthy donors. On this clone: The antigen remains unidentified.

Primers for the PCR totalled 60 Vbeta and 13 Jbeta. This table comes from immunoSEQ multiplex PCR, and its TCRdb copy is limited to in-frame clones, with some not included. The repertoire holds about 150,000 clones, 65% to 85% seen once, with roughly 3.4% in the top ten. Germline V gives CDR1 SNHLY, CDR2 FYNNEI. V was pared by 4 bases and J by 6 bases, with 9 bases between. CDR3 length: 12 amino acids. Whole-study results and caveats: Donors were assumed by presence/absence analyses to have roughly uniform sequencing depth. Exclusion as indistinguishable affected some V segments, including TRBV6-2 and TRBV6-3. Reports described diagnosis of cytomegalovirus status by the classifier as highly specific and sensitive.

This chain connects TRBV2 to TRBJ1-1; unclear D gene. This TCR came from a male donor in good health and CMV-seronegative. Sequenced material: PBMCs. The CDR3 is CASSGGFAEAFF. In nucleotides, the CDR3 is TGTGCCAGCAGTGGAGGGTTTGCTGAAGCTTTCTTT.